The text below deals with one T cell receptor beta chain. The entry originates in a study of blood T cell repertoires in COVID-19. Germline V gives CDR1 SGHVS, CDR2 FNYEAQ. This CDR3 region has 15 residues. Trimming cost V 1 base and J 0 bases; bases outside gene matches: 3. Repertoires were generated with immunoSEQ multiplex PCR, while TCRdb's copy carries only in-frame clones and drops some. The sample holds under 250,000 clones, approximately 86% seen once. Sequenced input: PBMCs or T cells enriched from blood (not recorded which). The clonotype comes from a young woman with acute COVID-19. V and J are TRBV7-6 and TRBJ2-7; 7 nucleotides line up with TRBD1. CDR3 sequence reads: CASSLGTGSSYEQYF. CDR3 bases: TGTGCCAGCAGCTTAGGGACAGGTAGCTCCTACGAGCAGTACTTC.